A single sample gave rise to the 31 T cell receptor beta chains below, sequenced in a study of read filtering for tumor transcriptome and immune sequencing (dated by TCRdb to the early 2020s). The instrument was an Illumina HiSeq 4000. Starting from roughly 440 ng RNA, TCR libraries were constructed with the Immunoverse kit using molecular barcoded adaptors that cover the alpha/delta and beta/gamma chains. TCRdb reworked the public reads: Q25 trimming with fastp, MiXCR clone assembly, productive beta chains retained. Rows are unified per CDR3 protein, each entry keeping the most common DNA and genes. The sample table shows tens of thousands of distinct CDR3 sequences, and about 21% are seen once. The ten top clones hold roughly 13% of the sample. The specimen was a population of CD138-negative cells sorted from bone marrow. This specimen's cell subset or site label, per the study, means: bone marrow mononuclear cells depleted of CD138+ plasma/myeloma cells by negative magnetic selection. All receptors come from a donor at least 40 years old with multiple myeloma.

The table lists this clonotype with many counts. The V call is TRBV11-3, the J call TRBJ1-1, with D unclear. The V end lost 3 bases, the J end lost 2 bases, and 10 bases lay between the germline ends. Looked up from germline, CDR1 is SGHNT and CDR2 is YENEEA. The length of the CDR3 is 14 residues. The CDR3 region has the DNA TGTGCCAGCAGCTTTAGGGCGGTTAACACTGAAGCTTTCTTT. Residues: CASSFRAVNTEAFF.

This clonotype was detected many times. The chain is built from TRBV29-1 and TRBJ2-2; 9 bases agree with TRBD1. CDR3 size: 15 residues. Germline trimming cut 4 bases from V and 6 bases from J; bases unmatched to any gene: 9. Germline V lookup: CDR1 SQVTM, CDR2 ANQGSEA. This chain's CDR3 is CSVGYADRGSGELFF. The CDR3 nucleotides are TGCAGCGTTGGTTACGCTGACAGGGGGTCCGGGGAGCTGTTTTTT.

This clonotype was observed at least ten times. The chain recombines TRBV28 with TRBJ2-7; TRBD1 aligns across 7 bases. This CDR3 contains 14 residues. V dropped 3 bases and J dropped 6; count of bases not matched to a gene: 8. Germline CDR1 MDHEN, CDR2 SYDVKM. The CDR3 spells CASSFPGGGSEQYF. The CDR3, as DNA: TGTGCCAGCAGTTTCCCAGGGGGTGGAAGCGAGCAGTACTTC. The full variable domain, in which reference TRBV28 and TRBJ2-7 provide the parts outside the CDR3, is DVKVTQSSRYLVKRTGEKVFLECVQDMDHENMFWYRQDPGLGLRLIYFSYDVKMKEKGDIPEGYSVSREKKERFSLILESASTNQTSMYLCASSFPGGGSEQYFGPGTRLTVT.

V is TRBV10-3 and J is TRBJ2-3; D is unresolved. Germline CDR1 ENHRY, CDR2 SYGVKD. The CDR3 has 14 amino acids. V was pared by 11 bases and J by 2 bases, with 17 bases between. Here the CDR3 DNA reads TGTGCCTTCGGTGCTGGGATCAACACAGATACGCAGTATTTT. It specifies CAFGAGINTDTQYF.

This clonotype has ten or more counts. The chain uses TRBV12-3 or TRBV12-4 and TRBJ2-2; unclear D gene. The CDR3 is 12 amino acids. Trimming pared 7 bases from V and 1 base from J, leaving 4 bases between. CDR3 loop: CASKVNTGELFF. DNA of the CDR3: TGTGCCAGCAAGGTGAACACCGGGGAGCTGTTTTTT.

In this sample, this clonotype turned up many times. The chain carries TRBV28 and TRBJ1-1, with TRBD1 matching over 7 bases. In germline, CDR1 is MDHEN, CDR2 SYDVKM. Losses at the gene ends were 6 bases for V and 11 bases for J; bases not matched to a gene: 6. CDR3 length equals 11 residues. DNA of the CDR3: TGTGCCAGCAGCAGACAGGGTGCGGCTTTCTTT. Its protein product is CASSRQGAAFF.

This chain uses TRBV28 with TRBJ1-5; TRBD1 is a possible D gene (6 bases). Trimming left V 7 bases short and J 3 bases short, with 16 bases between. The CDR3 consists of 15 residues. Germline CDR1 is MDHEN and CDR2 is SYDVKM. The CDR3 loop is CASIQGGADNQPQHF. The CDR3 region has the DNA TGTGCCAGCATCCAAGGGGGAGCCGACAATCAGCCCCAGCATTTT.

This clonotype was seen a handful of times. The J gene is TRBJ2-7, the V gene TRBV6-2 or TRBV6-3; weak D call: TRBD1 (6 bases). Trimming removed 8 bases from V and 2 bases from J, with 16 bases in between. This CDR3 is 14 amino acids long. CDR1 and CDR2 (germline): MNHEY, SVGEGT. The CDR3 here is CASRRRDTTYEQYF. The DNA of the CDR3 is TGTGCCAGCCGACGTCGGGACACAACCTACGAGCAGTACTTC.

This clonotype was seen repeatedly, ten times or more. CDR3 loop: CASSLSIPPVIRGETQYF. The CDR3 region has the DNA TGTGCCAGCAGTTTATCCATCCCCCCTGTGATCAGGGGAGAGACCCAGTACTTC. This chain connects TRBV28 to TRBJ2-5; the D gene is possibly TRBD1 (6 bases). This CDR3 has 18 amino acids. Germline V gene lookup returns CDR1 MDHEN and CDR2 SYDVKM. Trimming removed 1 base from V and 4 bases from J, with 22 bases in between.

This sequence joins TRBV29-1 and TRBJ2-7, with D unclear. The CDR3 runs to 10 residues. V was cut by 6 bases and J by 4 bases, with 7 bases left in between. CDR1 and CDR2 (germline): SQVTM, ANQGSEA. CDR3 region: CSVQEYEQYF. The DNA for the CDR3 is TGCAGCGTCCAGGAATACGAGCAGTACTTC.

This clonotype was observed many times. At one end the junction does not follow the germline gene, possibly because of a read error. The V gene is TRBV7-2, the J gene TRBJ1-5, with a possible D match to TRBD1 (6 bases). Germline CDR1 and CDR2: SGHTA and FQGNSA. The CDR3 sequence is 15 residues long. The CDR3, as DNA: TGCGCCAGCAGCTTGGAGGGGGGGAGCAATCAGCCCCAGCATTTT. Protein sequence: CASSLEGGSNQPQHF. The entire variable domain, with the rest obtained from reference TRBV7-2 and TRBJ1-5, is as follows: GAGVSQSPSNKVTEKGKDVELRCDPISGHTALYWYRQSLGQGLEFLIYFQGNSAPDKSGLPSDRFSAERTGGSVSTLTIQRTQQEDSAVYLCASSLEGGSNQPQHFGDGTRLSIL.

This clonotype was recorded once. This may be a read error, as it is one base from a much larger clone. Because it lacks the conserved phenylalanine or tryptophan at the end, this CDR3 is likely a read error. V and J are TRBV5-1 and TRBJ1-1, with D uncertain. CDR1 is SGHRS and CDR2 is YFSETQ in the germline V gene. This CDR3 contains 16 residues. Trimming removed 2 bases from V and 1 base from J, with 15 bases in between. The CDR3 spells CASSLEGIRTNTEAFL. The CDR3 nucleotides read TGCGCCAGCAGCTTAGAGGGTATTAGAACGAACACTGAAGCTTTCCTT.

The V gene is TRBV7-3, the J gene TRBJ2-3; D might be TRBD2 (5 bases). Per the germline V gene, CDR1 is SGHTA and CDR2 is FQGTGA. Trimming shortened V by 3 bases and J by 4 bases, and 17 bases separated the two germline ends. There are 16 residues in the CDR3. CDR3 bases: TGTGCCAGCAGCTTTTTCGGTGGGTCCGGGGCAGATACGCAGTATTTT. Encoded protein: CASSFFGGSGADTQYF. Based on the CDR3 plus reference TRBV7-3 and TRBJ2-3, the full variable domain is GAGVSQTPSNKVTEKGKYVELRCDPISGHTALYWYRQSLGQGPEFLIYFQGTGAADDSGLPNDRFFAVRPEGSVSTLKIQRTERGDSAVYLCASSFFGGSGADTQYFGPGTRLTVL.

Concerning this clonotype: This probably arose from a read error, given a far larger clone one base away. The rearrangement links TRBV11-1 to TRBJ2-7, with D perhaps given as TRBD1 or TRBD2 (5 bases each). CDR3 length equals 15 residues. From germline, CDR1 is SGHAT and CDR2 FQDESV (reference sequence). CDR3 sequence: CAGSPLDLGVSEQYF. In nucleotides, the CDR3 is TGTGCCGGCAGCCCACTCGATCTGGGGGTCTCTGAGCAGTACTTC.

This clonotype is labeled as medium-sized. The chain is built from TRBV29-1 and TRBJ2-7; 13 positions agree with TRBD2. Per the germline V gene, CDR1 is SQVTM and CDR2 is ANQGSEA. The J segment lost 5 bases and the V segment lost 6 bases, leaving 4 bases of the junction unmatched. The CDR3 loop spans 13 amino acids. CDR3 sequence reads: CSVGGLAGNEQYF. Written as DNA, the CDR3 is TGCAGCGTGGGGGGACTAGCGGGGAACGAGCAGTACTTC.

The chain joins TRBV5-1 to TRBJ2-4; 11 bases agree with TRBD2. V lost 5 bases to trimming and J lost 0 bases; unmatched junction nucleotides: 7. The germline V gene has CDR1 SGHRS and CDR2 YFSETQ. This CDR3 is built from 17 residues. CDR3 region: CASRPGTSGVAKNIQYF. Here the CDR3 DNA reads TGCGCCAGCAGACCCGGGACTAGCGGAGTAGCCAAAAACATTCAGTACTTC.

Remarks on this clonotype: Being one base from a much bigger clone, this may be a read error. The chain recombines TRBV20-1 with TRBJ2-3; perhaps D is TRBD1 or TRBD2 (5 bases each). This CDR3 spans 10 amino acids. Germline-derived CDR1 and CDR2 are DFQATT and SNEGSKA (reference sequence). CDR3 region: CGAGTRTQYF. The CDR3 DNA sequence: TGCGGTGCTGGGACGCGTACGCAGTATTTT.

This clonotype has only a few counts. V gene TRBV7-9 combines with J gene TRBJ2-5, with D uncertain. The CDR3 consists of 15 residues. V gave up 1 base and J gave up 4 bases, with 13 bases separating them. Germline lookup yields CDR1 SEHNR and CDR2 FQNEAQ (reference sequence). CDR3 nucleotides: TGTGCCAGCAGCTTAGGGGTCTATCAGAGAGAGACCCAGTACTTC. Residues: CASSLGVYQRETQYF.

A note on this clonotype: Because it lacks the conserved phenylalanine or tryptophan at the end, this CDR3 is likely a read error. The CDR3 DNA sequence: TGTGACAGCAGCCGAGGCGGGACAGGGATCTACGAGCAGTACCTC. Encoded protein: CDSSRGGTGIYEQYL. The V call is TRBV16, the J call TRBJ2-7, with 9 bases that match TRBD1. CDR1 is KGHSY, CDR2 FQNENV, per germline. CDR3 length equals 15 residues.

This clonotype was recorded at least ten times. The rearrangement links TRBV12-3 or TRBV12-4 to TRBJ2-3; 10 bases match TRBD2. The CDR3 length is 15 residues. Trimming at V came to 6 bases and at J to 4 bases, leaving 7 bases not matched to a gene. DNA for the CDR3: TGTGCCAGCAGCAAAAGCGGGGGGGCCGCAGATACGCAGTATTTT. Its protein is CASSKSGGAADTQYF.

This clonotype was seen repeatedly, ten times or more. The rearrangement uses TRBV7-2 and TRBJ1-5; D might be TRBD1 (5 bases). The V and J ends lost 5 bases and 6 bases respectively, with 11 bases between them. Germline V lookup: CDR1 SGHTA, CDR2 FQGNSA. CDR3 length: 13 residues. CDR3 protein: CASSPDGGQPQHF. CDR3 sequence (DNA): TGTGCCAGCAGCCCGGACGGGGGTCAGCCCCAGCATTTT.

About this clonotype: A much bigger clone sits one base away, suggesting this may be a read error. The chain couples TRBV27 to TRBJ2-5; D gene unclear. This CDR3 has 15 amino acids. Germline loops: CDR1 MNHEY, CDR2 SMNVEV (reference sequence). V was pared by 6 bases and J by 4 bases, with 18 bases between. CDR3 bases: TGTGCCAGCAGGGGTTTGAGAAACAGTTCAGAGACCCAGTACTTC. It is translated as CASRGLRNSSETQYF.

V gene TRBV20-1 combines with J gene TRBJ2-5, with 15 bases identical to TRBD2. Germline values: CDR1 DFQATT, CDR2 SNEGSKA (reference sequence). The junction had 10 bases not matched to a gene; V was cut back by 6 bases and J by 5 bases. The CDR3 totals 16 residues. The chain's CDR3 is CSALWTSGGAAETQYF. CDR3 nucleotide sequence: TGCAGTGCCCTTTGGACTAGCGGGGGGGCCGCCGAGACCCAGTACTTC.

This clonotype was seen ten or more times. The J gene is TRBJ2-3, the V gene TRBV7-9, with a possible D match to TRBD2 (7 bases). The CDR3 is 16 amino acids. V shed 2 bases and J shed 1 base, with 13 bases lying between them. CDR1 and CDR2 from the germline V gene are SEHNR and FQNEAQ (reference sequence). The CDR3, as DNA: TGTGCCAGCAGCTTAAGATGGGGGGGCGGCACAGATACGCAGTATTTT. Translated, it gives CASSLRWGGGTDTQYF.

This clonotype was recorded many times. J is TRBJ2-1 and V is TRBV7-9, with D tentatively TRBD1 or TRBD2 (5 bases each). V was cut by 5 bases and J by 4 bases, with 15 bases left in between. The CDR3 length is 15 residues. CDR1 and CDR2 from the germline V gene are SEHNR and FQNEAQ (reference sequence). The CDR3 protein is CASSPSEGRYNEQFF. The CDR3 DNA follows: TGTGCCAGCAGCCCAAGTGAGGGGAGATACAATGAGCAGTTCTTC.

This clonotype has a count of ten or more. The V and J genes are TRBV6-5 and TRBJ2-2; D remains unclear. The germline V and J ends were trimmed by 4 bases and 0 bases, with 3 bases remaining between them. CDR1 is MNHEY, CDR2 SVGAGI, per germline. The CDR3 covers 13 residues. The CDR3 DNA sequence: TGTGCCAGCAGTTTAACGAACACCGGGGAGCTGTTTTTT. This encodes CASSLTNTGELFF.

In this sample, this clonotype turned up a few times. The chain links TRBV29-1 to TRBJ1-2; the D gene is possibly TRBD1 (6 bases). This CDR3 is built from 11 residues. Germline V gives CDR1 SQVTM, CDR2 ANQGSEA. The CDR3 is CSGQSTYGYTF. CDR3 in DNA: TGCAGTGGACAGAGTACCTATGGCTACACCTTC.

Concerning this clonotype itself: One base away lies a much larger clone, so this may be a sequencing read error. CDR3 DNA sequence: TGCAGTGCTGCACACCCGTACCAAGAGACCCAGCACTTC. Protein: CSAAHPYQETQHF. V gene TRBV20-1 combines with J gene TRBJ2-5; D gene uncertain. This CDR3 contains 13 residues. Per germline, CDR1 DFQATT and CDR2 SNEGSKA (reference sequence).

This clonotype was picked up many times. The V and J genes are TRBV7-2 and TRBJ1-1; weak D call: TRBD1 (6 bases). V gave up 0 bases and J gave up 3 bases, with 8 bases separating them. The germline gives CDR1 SGHTA, CDR2 FQGNSA. The CDR3 length is 14 residues. The CDR3 coding sequence is TGTGCCAGCAGCTTAGCCTGGGGGCACACTGAAGCTTTCTTT. This encodes CASSLAWGHTEAFF. The complete variable domain, with remaining parts taken from reference TRBV7-2 and TRBJ1-1, reads GAGVSQSPSNKVTEKGKDVELRCDPISGHTALYWYRQSLGQGLEFLIYFQGNSAPDKSGLPSDRFSAERTGGSVSTLTIQRTQQEDSAVYLCASSLAWGHTEAFFGQGTRLTVV.

The table lists this clonotype with a count of one. This may be a read error: a much more frequent sequence differs by one nucleotide. The chain has TRBV6-1 and TRBJ1-3; D is uncertain. This CDR3 has 12 amino acids. From germline, CDR1 is MNHNS and CDR2 SASEGT. In DNA, the CDR3 is TGTGCCAGCGGACCAGCGGTTCTCACCATACATTTT. It encodes CASGPAVLTIHF.

Details on this clonotype: This may be a read error: a much more frequent sequence differs by one nucleotide. V is TRBV29-1 and J is TRBJ2-3, with a tentative D call TRBD2 (6 bases). V gave up 5 bases and J gave up 3 bases, with 15 bases separating them. The germline V gene has CDR1 SQVTM and CDR2 ANQGSEA. There are 14 residues in the CDR3. The CDR3 region is CSVRGAGRTDTQYF. CDR3 DNA: TGCAGCGTTAGAGGTGCGGGGAGAACAGATACGCAGTATTTT.